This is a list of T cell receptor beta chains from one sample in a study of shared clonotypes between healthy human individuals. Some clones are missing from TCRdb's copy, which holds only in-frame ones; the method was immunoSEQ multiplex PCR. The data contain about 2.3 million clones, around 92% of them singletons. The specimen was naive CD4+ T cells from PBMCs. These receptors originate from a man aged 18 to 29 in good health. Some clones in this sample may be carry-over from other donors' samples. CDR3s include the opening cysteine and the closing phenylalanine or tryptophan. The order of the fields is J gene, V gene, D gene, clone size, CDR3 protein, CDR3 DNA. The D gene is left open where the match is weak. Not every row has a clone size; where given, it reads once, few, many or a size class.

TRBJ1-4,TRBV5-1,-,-,CASSPRPERGEKLFF,TGCGCCAGCAGCCCCCGACCCGAGCGGGGTGAAAAACTGTTTTTT
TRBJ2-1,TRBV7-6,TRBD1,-,CASSQGQGPHNEQFF,TGTGCCAGCAGCCAGGGACAGGGCCCCCACAATGAGCAGTTCTTC
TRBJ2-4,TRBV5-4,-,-,CASSLDRAKNIQYF,TGTGCCAGCAGCTTGGACAGGGCCAAAAACATTCAGTACTTC
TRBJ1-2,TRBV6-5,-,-,CASSFLQGGNGYTF,TGTGCCAGCAGTTTCCTACAGGGAGGGAATGGCTACACCTTC
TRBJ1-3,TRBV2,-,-,CATEGSSGNTIYF,TGTGCCACCGAGGGCTCCTCTGGAAACACCATATATTTT
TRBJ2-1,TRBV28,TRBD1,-,CASSLSLANVPGQGSREFF,TGTGCCAGCAGTTTATCCTTAGCTAATGTCCCGGGACAGGGATCAAGAGAGTTCTTC
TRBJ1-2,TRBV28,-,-,CASSYPGVLSGYTF,TGTGCCAGCAGTTACCCGGGGGTTTTAAGTGGCTACACCTTC
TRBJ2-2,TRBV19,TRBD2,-,CASSSGRAPGELFF,TGTGCCAGTAGCAGCGGGAGGGCCCCCGGGGAGCTGTTTTTT
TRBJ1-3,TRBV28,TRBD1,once,CASSLDDRGDLGNTIYF,TGTGCCAGCAGTTTAGACGACAGGGGGGATCTGGGAAACACCATATATTTT
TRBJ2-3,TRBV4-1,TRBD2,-,CASSPLSGTSTDTQYF,TGCGCCAGCAGCCCCCTAAGCGGGACTAGCACAGATACGCAGTATTTT
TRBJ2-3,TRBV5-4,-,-,CASSRAGGAGTGIRDTQYF,TGTGCCAGCAGTCGCGCTGGGGGGGCCGGGACGGGTATTCGGGATACGCAGTATTTT
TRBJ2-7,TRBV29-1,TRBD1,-,CSIRDRGILTEQYF,TGCAGCATCCGGGACAGGGGGATCCTTACCGAGCAGTACTTC
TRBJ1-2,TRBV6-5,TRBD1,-,CASSRQGGTNYGYTF,TGTGCCAGCAGTCGACAGGGCGGAACGAACTATGGCTACACCTTC
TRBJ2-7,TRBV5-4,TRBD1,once,CASSRDREREQYF,TGTGCCAGCAGCCGGGACAGGGAGAGGGAGCAGTACTTC
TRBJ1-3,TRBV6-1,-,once,CASSEGGSSGNTIYF,TGTGCCAGCAGTGAAGGTGGGAGCTCTGGAAACACCATATATTTT
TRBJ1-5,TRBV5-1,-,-,CASSLDAGTNQPQHF,TGCGCCAGCAGCTTGGATGCGGGGACGAATCAGCCCCAGCATTTT
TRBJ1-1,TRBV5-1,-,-,CASSLAERLLTEAFF,TGCGCCAGCAGCTTGGCCGAGAGACTCCTCACTGAAGCTTTCTTT
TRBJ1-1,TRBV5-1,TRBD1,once,CASSLADRGSNTEAFF,TGCGCCAGCAGCTTGGCGGACAGGGGGTCGAACACTGAAGCTTTCTTT
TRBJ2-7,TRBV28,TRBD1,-,CASSSPGTGVGEQYF,TGTGCCAGCAGTTCACCCGGGACAGGGGTCGGCGAGCAGTACTTC
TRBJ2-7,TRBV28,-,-,CASSFTNTYEQYF,TGTGCCAGCAGTTTCACAAACACCTACGAGCAGTACTTC
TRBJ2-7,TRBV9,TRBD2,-,CASSVGTSRFYEQYF,TGTGCCAGCAGCGTAGGGACTAGTCGATTCTACGAGCAGTACTTC
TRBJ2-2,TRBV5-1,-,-,CASSSTGSGGGELFF,TGCGCCAGCAGCTCAACAGGGAGTGGTGGCGGGGAGCTGTTTTTT
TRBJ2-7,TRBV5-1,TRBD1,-,CASSLEQGFEQYF,TGCGCCAGCAGCTTGGAACAGGGGTTCGAGCAGTACTTC
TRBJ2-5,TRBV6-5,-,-,CASGIRGTGHETQYF,TGTGCCAGCGGAATAAGGGGGACGGGGCACGAGACCCAGTACTTC
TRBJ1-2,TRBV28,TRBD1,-,CASRRPPGTGPGGYTF,TGTGCCAGCAGGCGACCCCCCGGGACAGGGCCGGGTGGCTACACCTTC
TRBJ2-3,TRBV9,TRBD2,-,CASSVGSGRIGMSTDTQYF,TGTGCCAGCAGCGTAGGTAGCGGGAGGATCGGGATGAGCACAGATACGCAGTATTTT
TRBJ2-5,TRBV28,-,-,CASSFSARLGETQYF,TGTGCCAGCAGTTTTTCCGCCCGGCTGGGGGAGACCCAGTACTTC
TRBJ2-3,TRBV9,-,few,CASSVVASDTQYF,TGTGCCAGCAGCGTAGTAGCCTCAGATACGCAGTATTTT
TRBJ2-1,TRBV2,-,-,CASTLGAGYNEQFF,TGTGCCAGCACCCTTGGGGCAGGCTACAATGAGCAGTTCTTC
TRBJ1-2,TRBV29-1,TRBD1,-,CSVEALDRGGYGYTF,TGCAGCGTTGAAGCCCTGGACAGGGGCGGCTATGGCTACACCTTC
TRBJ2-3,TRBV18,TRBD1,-,CASSITPGQALDTQYF,TGTGCCAGCTCGATAACCCCCGGACAGGCCTTGGATACGCAGTATTTT
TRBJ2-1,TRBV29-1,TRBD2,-,CSVGSGSEQFF,TGCAGCGTTGGTAGCGGGAGTGAGCAGTTCTTC
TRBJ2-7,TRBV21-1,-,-,CASSRTPGQGTYEQYF,TGTGCCAGCAGCAGAACCCCGGGACAGGGAACCTACGAGCAGTACTTC
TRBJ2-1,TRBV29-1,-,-,CSVNGPGGNEQFF,TGCAGCGTTAATGGACCCGGGGGCAATGAGCAGTTCTTC
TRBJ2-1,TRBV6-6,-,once,CASRRLDNEQFF,TGTGCCAGCAGGCGACTAGACAATGAGCAGTTCTTC
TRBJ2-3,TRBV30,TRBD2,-,CAWSVWTSGSRDTQYF,TGTGCCTGGAGTGTCTGGACTAGCGGGAGTAGGGATACGCAGTATTTT
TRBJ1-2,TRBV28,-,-,CASSLTVPGYTF,TGTGCCAGCAGTTTAACTGTCCCTGGCTACACCTTC
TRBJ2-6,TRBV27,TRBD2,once,CASRSGGAGANVLTF,TGTGCCAGCAGGTCGGGGGGGGCTGGGGCCAACGTCCTGACTTTC
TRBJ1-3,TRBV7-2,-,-,CASSFTGFWSGGNTIYF,TGTGCCAGCAGCTTTACAGGGTTTTGGTCGGGAGGAAACACCATATATTTT
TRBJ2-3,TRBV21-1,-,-,CASSKEGWPLTDTQYF,TGTGCCAGCAGCAAAGAAGGGTGGCCTCTCACAGATACGCAGTATTTT
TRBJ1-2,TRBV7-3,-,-,CASSAKPGQSYYGYTF,TGTGCCAGCAGCGCGAAACCGGGACAAAGTTACTATGGCTACACCTTC
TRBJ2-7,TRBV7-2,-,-,CASSLEEGRTYEQYF,TGTGCCAGCAGCTTAGAGGAGGGTAGAACCTACGAGCAGTACTTC
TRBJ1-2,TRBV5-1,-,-,CASSLDRLGGYTF,TGCGCCAGCAGCTTGGACAGGTTAGGTGGCTACACCTTC
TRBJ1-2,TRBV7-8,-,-,CASSLVPGRVHGYTF,TGTGCCAGCAGCTTAGTTCCCGGCAGGGTCCATGGCTACACCTTC
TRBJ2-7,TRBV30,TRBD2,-,CAWSEREGLGYF,TGTGCCTGGAGTGAGCGGGAGGGACTGGGATACTTC
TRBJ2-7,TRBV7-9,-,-,CASSLDRGANEQYF,TGTGCCAGCAGCTTAGATCGAGGGGCCAACGAGCAGTACTTC
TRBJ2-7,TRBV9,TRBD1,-,CASSVNPGQGYEQYF,TGTGCCAGCAGCGTTAATCCGGGACAGGGCTACGAGCAGTACTTC
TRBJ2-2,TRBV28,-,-,CASRLDPPGELFF,TGTGCCAGCAGACTGGACCCGCCCGGGGAGCTGTTTTTT
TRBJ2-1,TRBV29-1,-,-,CSVEGGREQFF,TGCAGCGTTGAGGGGGGGCGCGAGCAGTTCTTC
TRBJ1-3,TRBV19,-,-,CGHRFGNTIYF,TGTGGGCACAGATTTGGAAACACCATATATTTT
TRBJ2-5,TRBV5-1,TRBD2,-,CASSLGEGQRETQYF,TGCGCCAGCAGCTTGGGGGAGGGCCAGAGGGAGACCCAGTACTTC
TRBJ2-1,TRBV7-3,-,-,CASSLTSQVNEQFF,TGTGCCAGCAGCCTGACATCCCAGGTTAATGAGCAGTTCTTC
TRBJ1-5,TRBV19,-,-,CASSIRDQPQHF,TGTGCCAGTAGTATTAGAGATCAGCCCCAGCATTTT
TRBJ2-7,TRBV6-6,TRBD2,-,CASSSAGGEQYF,TGTGCCAGCAGTTCGGCGGGGGGCGAGCAGTACTTC
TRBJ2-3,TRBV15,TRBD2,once,CATSRDPQLAETTDTQYF,TGTGCCACCAGCAGAGACCCGCAACTAGCGGAGACCACAGATACGCAGTATTTT
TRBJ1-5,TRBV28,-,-,CASSFIKFRGLYSNQPQHF,TGTGCCAGCAGTTTCATCAAGTTTAGGGGTCTTTATAGCAATCAGCCCCAGCATTTT
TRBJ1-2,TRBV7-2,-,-,CASSLDGLEGYTF,TGTGCCAGCAGCTTAGATGGTCTAGAGGGCTACACCTTC